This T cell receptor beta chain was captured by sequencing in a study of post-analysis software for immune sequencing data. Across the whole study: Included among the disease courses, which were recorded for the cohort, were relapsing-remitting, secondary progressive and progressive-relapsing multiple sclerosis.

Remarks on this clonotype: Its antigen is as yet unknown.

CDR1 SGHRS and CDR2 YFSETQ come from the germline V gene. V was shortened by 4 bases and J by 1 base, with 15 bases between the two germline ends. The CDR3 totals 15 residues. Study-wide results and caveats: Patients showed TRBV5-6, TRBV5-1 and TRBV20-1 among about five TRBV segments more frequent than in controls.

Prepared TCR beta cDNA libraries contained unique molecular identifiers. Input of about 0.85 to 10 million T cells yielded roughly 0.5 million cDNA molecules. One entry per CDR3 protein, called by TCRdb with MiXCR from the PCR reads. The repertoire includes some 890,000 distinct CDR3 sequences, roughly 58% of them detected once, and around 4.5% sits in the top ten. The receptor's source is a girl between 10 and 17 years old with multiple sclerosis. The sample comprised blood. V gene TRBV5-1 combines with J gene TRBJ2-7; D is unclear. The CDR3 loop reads CASSLVADASYEQYF. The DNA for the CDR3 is TGCGCCAGCAGCCTGGTGGCAGACGCATCCTACGAGCAGTACTTC. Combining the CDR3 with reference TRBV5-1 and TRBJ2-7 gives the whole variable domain KAGVTQTPRYLIKTRGQQVTLSCSPISGHRSVSWYQQTPGQGLQFLFEYFSETQRNKGNFPGRFSGRQFSNSRSEMNVSTLELGDSALYLCASSLVADASYEQYFGPGTRLTVT.